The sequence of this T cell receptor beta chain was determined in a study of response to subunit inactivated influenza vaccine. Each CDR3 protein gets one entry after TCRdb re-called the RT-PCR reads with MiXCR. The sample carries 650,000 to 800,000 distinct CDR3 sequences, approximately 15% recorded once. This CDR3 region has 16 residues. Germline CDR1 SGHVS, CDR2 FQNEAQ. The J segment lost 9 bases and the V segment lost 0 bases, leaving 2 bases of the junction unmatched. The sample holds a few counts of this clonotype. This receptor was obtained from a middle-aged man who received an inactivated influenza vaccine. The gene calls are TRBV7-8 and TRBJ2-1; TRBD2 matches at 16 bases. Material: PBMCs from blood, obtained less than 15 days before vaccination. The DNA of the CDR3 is TGTGCCAGCAGCTTAGCCGGGACTAGCGGGAGGGTTGAGCAGTTCTTC. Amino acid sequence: CASSLAGTSGRVEQFF.